Listed here is a single T cell receptor beta chain. Its antigen is undetermined. The CDR3 contains 14 residues. V was clipped by 6 bases and J by 6 bases, with 14 bases between them. The germline CDR1 and CDR2 sequences are MNHNS and SASEGT. The data belong to a study of cytomegalovirus exposure and HLA in healthy donors. Turning to the study itself: Of 300 to 500 genotyped donors, more than 75% grouped in the Caucasian-associated ancestry cluster. Overall study findings and caveats: The classifier reportedly diagnosed cytomegalovirus status with high sensitivity and specificity. Immune exposure data for these donors was limited to CMV serostatus. A list of 164 TCR beta chains associated with cytomegalovirus was given.

The PCR made use of 60 Vbeta and 13 Jbeta primers. Profiled with immunoSEQ multiplex PCR; TCRdb holds only in-frame clones, not every one. This sample's table has about 40,000 clones. This receptor was obtained from a woman aged 30 to 39 in good health and CMV-seronegative. V and J are TRBV6-1 and TRBJ1-4; perhaps TRBD1 as D (6 bases). Specimen: PBMCs. DNA of the CDR3: TGTGCCAGCAGACTTACAGGGACCGATGAAAAACTGTTTTTT. It translates to CASRLTGTDEKLFF.